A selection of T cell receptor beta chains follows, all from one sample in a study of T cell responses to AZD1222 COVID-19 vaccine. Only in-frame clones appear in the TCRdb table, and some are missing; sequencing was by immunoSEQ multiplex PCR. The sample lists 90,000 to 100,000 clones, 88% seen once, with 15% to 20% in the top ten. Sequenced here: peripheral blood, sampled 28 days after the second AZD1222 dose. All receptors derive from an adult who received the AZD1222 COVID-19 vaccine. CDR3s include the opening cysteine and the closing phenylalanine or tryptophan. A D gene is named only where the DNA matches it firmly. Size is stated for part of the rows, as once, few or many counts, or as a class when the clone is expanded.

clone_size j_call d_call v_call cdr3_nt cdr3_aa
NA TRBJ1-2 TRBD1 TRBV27 TGTGCCAGCAGTAAGGGACAGGGGATTAACTATGGCTACACCTTC CASSKGQGINYGYTF
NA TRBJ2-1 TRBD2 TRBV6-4 TGTGCCAGCAGTGCCAGCGGGGGGGTAAATGAGCAGTTCTTC CASSASGGVNEQFF
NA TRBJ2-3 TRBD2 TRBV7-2 TGTGCCAGCAGCTCTAGCGGGGCCACAGATACGCAGTATTTT CASSSSGATDTQYF
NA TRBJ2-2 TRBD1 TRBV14 TGTGCCAGCGGACAAACCGGGACAGGGAGGACCGGGGAGCTGTTTTTT CASGQTGTGRTGELFF
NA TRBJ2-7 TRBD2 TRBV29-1 TGCAGCGTTGAAACCCCTGGGCGGGAGAGCTCCTACGAGCAGTACTTC CSVETPGRESSYEQYF
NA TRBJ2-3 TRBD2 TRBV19 TGTGCCAGTAGCAAGACTAGCGGGGGAAGGACAGATACGCAGTATTTT CASSKTSGGRTDTQYF
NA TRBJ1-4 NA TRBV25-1 TGTGCCAGCAGTGAATTCTTCAGAGATAATGAAAAACTGTTTTTT CASSEFFRDNEKLFF
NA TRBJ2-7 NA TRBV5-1 TGCGCCAGCAGCTCCACCGCCACGACGACCACGCAGTACTTC CASSSTATTTTQYF
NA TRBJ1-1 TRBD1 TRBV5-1 TGCGCCAGCAGCTTTGGACAGGGAGGAAAGAACACTGAAGCTTTCTTT CASSFGQGGKNTEAFF
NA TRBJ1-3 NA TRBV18 TGTGCCAGCTCAACGGACTCCAGCTCTGGAAACACCATATATTTT CASSTDSSSGNTIYF
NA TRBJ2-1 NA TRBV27 TGTGCCAGCAGTTTAGTATACGGCGGTGAGCAGTTCTTC CASSLVYGGEQFF
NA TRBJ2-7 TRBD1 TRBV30 TGTGCCTGGACGCCGGGACAGGCTTACGAGCAGTACTTC CAWTPGQAYEQYF
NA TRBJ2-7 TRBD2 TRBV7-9 TGTGCCAGCAGCTTCGGGGGACTAGCCAACGAGCAGTACTTC CASSFGGLANEQYF
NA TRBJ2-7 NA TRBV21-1 TGTGCCAGCAGCAAATTTTACGGGGACGAGCAGTACTTC CASSKFYGDEQYF
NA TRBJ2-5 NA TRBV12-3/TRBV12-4 TGTGCCAGCAGTTTCCAAGAGACCCAGTACTTC CASSFQETQYF
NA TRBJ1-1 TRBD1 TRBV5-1 TGCGCCAGCAGCCGGGACAGGGATGGCACTGAAGCTTTCTTT CASSRDRDGTEAFF
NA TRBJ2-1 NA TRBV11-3 TGTGCCAGCAGCTCCGGGGTTCGTGGAAATGAGCAGTTCTTC CASSSGVRGNEQFF
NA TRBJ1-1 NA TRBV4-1 TGCGCCAGCAGCCAGGCAGTGCCCGGCACTGAAGCTTTCTTT CASSQAVPGTEAFF
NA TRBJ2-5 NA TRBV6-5 TGTGCCAGCAAGGGTTTGGGAGAGACCCAGTACTTC CASKGLGETQYF
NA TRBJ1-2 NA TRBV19 TGTGCCAGTAGCCTAAATCTAAACTATGGCTACACCTTC CASSLNLNYGYTF
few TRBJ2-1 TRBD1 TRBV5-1 TGCGCCAGCAGCTTGGGTTCAGGGGGCGCCTACAATGAGCAGTTCTTC CASSLGSGGAYNEQFF
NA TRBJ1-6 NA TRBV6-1 TGTGCCAGCAGTGACCAAGGGAACAATTCACCCCTCCACTTT CASSDQGNNSPLHF